This TCR beta chain was identified during a study of blood T cell repertoires in COVID-19. About the study: The United States, Italy and Spain provided the acute and convalescent COVID-19 samples. The analysed material was cDNA or gDNA that came from T cells, B-cell-depleted T cells, or PBMCs.

Per the original data handling: From reference gene primer amplification, estimates of nucleated cell counts were derived. The repertoire was sequenced with immunoSEQ multiplex PCR; TCRdb's copy has only in-frame clones and lacks some. V and J calls and clone size come straight from that table; D and trimming were deduced from the DNA. The table records 210,000 or so clones, around 88% of them present only once. This CDR3 has 14 amino acids. Germline CDR1 reads SEHNR; CDR2 reads FQNEAQ (reference sequence). With 3 bases removed from V and 2 bases from J, the gap between germline ends came to 8 bases.

The clonotype was recovered from a young man with active or convalescent COVID-19. The source material was peripheral blood. This sequence joins TRBV7-9 and TRBJ1-5; D not resolved. The CDR3 protein is CASSFDGGNQPQHF. The CDR3 DNA follows: TGTGCCAGCAGCTTCGACGGGGGCAATCAGCCCCAGCATTTT.